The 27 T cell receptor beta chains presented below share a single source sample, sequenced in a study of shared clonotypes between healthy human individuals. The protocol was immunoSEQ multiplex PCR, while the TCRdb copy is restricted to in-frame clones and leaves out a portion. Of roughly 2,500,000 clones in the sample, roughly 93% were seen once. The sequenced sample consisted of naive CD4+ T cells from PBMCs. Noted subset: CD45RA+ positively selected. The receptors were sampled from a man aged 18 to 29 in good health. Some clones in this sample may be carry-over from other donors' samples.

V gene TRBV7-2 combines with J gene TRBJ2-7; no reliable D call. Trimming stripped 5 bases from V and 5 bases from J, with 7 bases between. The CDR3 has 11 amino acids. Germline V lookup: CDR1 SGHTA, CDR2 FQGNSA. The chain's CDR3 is CASSLLNEQYF. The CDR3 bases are TGTGCCAGCAGCCTCCTGAACGAGCAGTACTTC. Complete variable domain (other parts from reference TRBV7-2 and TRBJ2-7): GAGVSQSPSNKVTEKGKDVELRCDPISGHTALYWYRQSLGQGLEFLIYFQGNSAPDKSGLPSDRFSAERTGGSVSTLTIQRTQQEDSAVYLCASSLLNEQYFGPGTRLTVT.

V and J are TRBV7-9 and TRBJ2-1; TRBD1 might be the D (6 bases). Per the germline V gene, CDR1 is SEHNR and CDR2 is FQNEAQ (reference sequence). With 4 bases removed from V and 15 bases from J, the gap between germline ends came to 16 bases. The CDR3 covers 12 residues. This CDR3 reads CASSSRGRFGFF. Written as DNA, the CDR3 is TGTGCCAGCAGCTCCAGGGGTCGATTTGGGTTCTTC.

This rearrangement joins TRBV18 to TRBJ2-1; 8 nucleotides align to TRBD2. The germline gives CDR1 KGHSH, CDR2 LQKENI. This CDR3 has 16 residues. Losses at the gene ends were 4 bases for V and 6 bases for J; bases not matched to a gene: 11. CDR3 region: CASSLPGLDMFNEQFF. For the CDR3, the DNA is TGTGCCAGCTCACTGCCGGGACTAGATATGTTCAATGAGCAGTTCTTC.

This CDR3 is CASGVDRANTEAFF. CDR3 coding DNA: TGTGCTAGTGGGGTGGACAGGGCGAACACTGAAGCTTTCTTT. The chain joins TRBV12-5 to TRBJ1-1; 8 nucleotides match TRBD1. V lost 6 bases, J lost 1 base, and 4 bases stayed unmatched. The CDR3 is made up of 14 amino acids. Germline V gives CDR1 LGHNT, CDR2 FRNRAP. The entire variable domain, with the rest obtained from reference TRBV12-5 and TRBJ1-1, is as follows: DARVTQTPRHKVTEMGQEVTMRCQPILGHNTVFWYRQTMMQGLELLAYFRNRAPLDDSGMPKDRFSAEMPDATLATLKIQPSEPRDSAVYFCASGVDRANTEAFFGQGTRLTVV.

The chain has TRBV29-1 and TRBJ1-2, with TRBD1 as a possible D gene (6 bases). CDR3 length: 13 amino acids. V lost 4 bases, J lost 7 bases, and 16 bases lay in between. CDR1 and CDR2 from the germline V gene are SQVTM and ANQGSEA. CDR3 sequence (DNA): TGCAGCGTTGGGGGGGGCCTTGTCGCTGGCTACACCTTC. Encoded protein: CSVGGGLVAGYTF.

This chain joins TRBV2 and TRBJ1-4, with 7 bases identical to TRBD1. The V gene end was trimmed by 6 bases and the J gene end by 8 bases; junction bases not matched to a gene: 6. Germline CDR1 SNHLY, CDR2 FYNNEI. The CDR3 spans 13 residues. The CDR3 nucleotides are TGTGCCAGCAGGAGGGACAGTAGGGAAAAACTGTTTTTT. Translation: CASRRDSREKLFF.

This CDR3 is CASSRDGSNEQFF. CDR3 bases: TGCGCCAGCAGCCGGGACGGAAGCAATGAGCAGTTCTTC. This chain joins TRBV5-1 and TRBJ2-1; either TRBD1 or TRBD2 may supply D (5 bases each). The V gene lost 4 bases and the J gene lost 6 bases, with 11 bases spanning the gap. There are 13 residues in the CDR3. The germline V gene has CDR1 SGHRS and CDR2 YFSETQ.

The CDR3 nucleotides read TGTGCCAGCAGCCGGGACACCCCAGGATCGGGCACTGAAGCTTTCTTT. Encoded protein: CASSRDTPGSGTEAFF. The gene calls are TRBV7-9 and TRBJ1-1, with D possibly being TRBD1 (6 bases). The CDR3 is 16 amino acids. Germline-derived CDR1 and CDR2 are SEHNR and FQNEAQ (reference sequence). V gave up 5 bases and J gave up 4 bases, with 20 bases separating them.

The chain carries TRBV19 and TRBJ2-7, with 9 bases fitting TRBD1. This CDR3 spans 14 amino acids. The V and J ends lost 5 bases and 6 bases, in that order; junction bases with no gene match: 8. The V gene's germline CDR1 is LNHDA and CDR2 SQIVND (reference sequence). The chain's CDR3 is CASSSRDREGEQYF. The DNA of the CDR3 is TGTGCCAGTAGTTCCCGGGACAGGGAGGGCGAGCAGTACTTC.

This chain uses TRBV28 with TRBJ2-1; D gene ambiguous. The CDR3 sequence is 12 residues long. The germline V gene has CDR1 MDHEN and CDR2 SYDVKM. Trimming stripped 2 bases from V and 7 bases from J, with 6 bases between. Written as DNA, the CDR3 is TGTGCCAGCAGTTTAAGTATGAATGAGCAGTTCTTC. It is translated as CASSLSMNEQFF. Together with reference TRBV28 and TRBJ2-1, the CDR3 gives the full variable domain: DVKVTQSSRYLVKRTGEKVFLECVQDMDHENMFWYRQDPGLGLRLIYFSYDVKMKEKGDIPEGYSVSREKKERFSLILESASTNQTSMYLCASSLSMNEQFFGPGTRLTVL.

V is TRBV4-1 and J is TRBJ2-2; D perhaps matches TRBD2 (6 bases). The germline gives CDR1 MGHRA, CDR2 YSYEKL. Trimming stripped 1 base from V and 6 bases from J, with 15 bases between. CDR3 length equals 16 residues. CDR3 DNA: TGCGCCAGCAGCCAAGCGGAGGGATACTCGGCCGGGGAGCTGTTTTTT. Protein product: CASSQAEGYSAGELFF.

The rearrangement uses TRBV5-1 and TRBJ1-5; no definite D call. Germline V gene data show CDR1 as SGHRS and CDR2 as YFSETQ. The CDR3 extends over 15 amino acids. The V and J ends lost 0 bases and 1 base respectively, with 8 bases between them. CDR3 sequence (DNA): TGCGCCAGCAGCTTGGGAGTCGAAAGCAATCAGCCCCAGCATTTT. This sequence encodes CASSLGVESNQPQHF.

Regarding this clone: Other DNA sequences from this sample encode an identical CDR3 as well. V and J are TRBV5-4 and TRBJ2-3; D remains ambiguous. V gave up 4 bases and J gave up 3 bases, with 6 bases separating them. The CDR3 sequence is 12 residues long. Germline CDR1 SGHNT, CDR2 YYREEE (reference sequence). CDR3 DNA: TGTGCCAGCAGCCTAGAAACAGATACGCAGTATTTT. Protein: CASSLETDTQYF.

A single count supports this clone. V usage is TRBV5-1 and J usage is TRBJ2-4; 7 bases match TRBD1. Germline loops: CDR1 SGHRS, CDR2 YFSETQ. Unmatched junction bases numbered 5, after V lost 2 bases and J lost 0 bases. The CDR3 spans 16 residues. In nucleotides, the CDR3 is TGCGCCAGCAGCTTAGACAGGGTCCTAGCCAAAAACATTCAGTACTTC. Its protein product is CASSLDRVLAKNIQYF.

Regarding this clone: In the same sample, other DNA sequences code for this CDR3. DNA of the CDR3: TGTGCCAGCAGTTACTCAGCAGGGAGCGGCTACACCTTC. It codes for CASSYSAGSGYTF. The chain is built from TRBV6-5 and TRBJ1-2, with D possibly being TRBD1 (5 bases). CDR3 length equals 13 residues. Germline CDR1 and CDR2: MNHEY and SVGAGI. V lost 0 bases, J lost 8 bases, and 10 bases lay in between.

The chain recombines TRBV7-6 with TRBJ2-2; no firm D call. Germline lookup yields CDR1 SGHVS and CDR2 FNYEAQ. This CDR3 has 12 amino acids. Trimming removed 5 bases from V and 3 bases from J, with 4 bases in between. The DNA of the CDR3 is TGTGCCAGCAGCCCGGACACCGGGGAGCTGTTTTTT. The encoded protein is CASSPDTGELFF. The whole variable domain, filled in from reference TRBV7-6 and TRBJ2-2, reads GAGVSQSPRYKVTKRGQDVALRCDPISGHVSLYWYRQALGQGPEFLTYFNYEAQQDKSGLPNDRFSAERPEGSISTLTIQRTEQRDSAMYRCASSPDTGELFFGEGSRLTVL.

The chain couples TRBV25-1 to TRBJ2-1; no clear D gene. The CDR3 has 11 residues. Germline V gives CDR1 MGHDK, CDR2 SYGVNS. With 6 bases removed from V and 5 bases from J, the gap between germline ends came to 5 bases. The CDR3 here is CASRGDNEQFF. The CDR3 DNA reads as TGTGCCAGCAGAGGAGACAATGAGCAGTTCTTC.

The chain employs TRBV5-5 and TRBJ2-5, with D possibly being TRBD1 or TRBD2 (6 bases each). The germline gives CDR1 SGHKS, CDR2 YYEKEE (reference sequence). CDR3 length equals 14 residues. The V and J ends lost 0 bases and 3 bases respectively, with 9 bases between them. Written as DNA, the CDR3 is TGTGCCAGCAGCTTGGGGGGGGCCGAAGAGACCCAGTACTTC. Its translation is CASSLGGAEETQYF. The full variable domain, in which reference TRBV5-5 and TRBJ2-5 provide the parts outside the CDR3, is DAGVTQSPTHLIKTRGQQVTLRCSPISGHKSVSWYQQVLGQGPQFIFQYYEKEERGRGNFPDRFSARQFPNYSSELNVNALLLGDSALYLCASSLGGAEETQYFGPGTRLLVL.

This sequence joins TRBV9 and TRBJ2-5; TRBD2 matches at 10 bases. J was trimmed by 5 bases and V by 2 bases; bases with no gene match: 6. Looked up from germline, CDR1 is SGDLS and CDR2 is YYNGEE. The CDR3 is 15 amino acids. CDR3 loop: CASSVASGSLETQYF. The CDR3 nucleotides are TGTGCCAGCAGCGTGGCTAGCGGGAGCCTGGAGACCCAGTACTTC.

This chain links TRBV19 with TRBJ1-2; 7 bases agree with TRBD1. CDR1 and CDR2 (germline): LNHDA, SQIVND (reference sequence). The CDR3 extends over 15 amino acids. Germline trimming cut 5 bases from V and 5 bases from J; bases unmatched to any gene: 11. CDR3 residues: CASSSTGTVIYGYTF. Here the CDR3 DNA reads TGTGCCAGTAGTTCTACCGGGACAGTGATTTATGGCTACACCTTC.

CDR3 nucleotides: TGTGCCAGCAGTTACTCAAATACGCAGTATTTT. It yields the protein CASSYSNTQYF. The chain has TRBV6-6 and TRBJ2-3; D is undetermined. The CDR3 runs to 11 residues. V lost 0 bases and J 7 bases, leaving 2 bases between the germline ends. CDR1 is MNHNY, CDR2 SVGAGI, per germline (reference sequence).

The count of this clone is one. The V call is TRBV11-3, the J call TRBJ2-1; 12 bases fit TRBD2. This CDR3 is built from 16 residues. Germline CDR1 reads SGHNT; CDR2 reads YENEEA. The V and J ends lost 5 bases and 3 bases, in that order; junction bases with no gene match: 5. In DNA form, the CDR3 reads TGTGCCAGCAGCCCTAGCGGGAGGGAATTCTACAATGAGCAGTTCTTC. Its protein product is CASSPSGREFYNEQFF.

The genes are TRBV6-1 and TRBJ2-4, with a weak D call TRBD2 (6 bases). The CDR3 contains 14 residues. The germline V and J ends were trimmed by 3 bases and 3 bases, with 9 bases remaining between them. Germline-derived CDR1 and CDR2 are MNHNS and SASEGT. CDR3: CASSDRGSKNIQYF. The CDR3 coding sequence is TGTGCCAGCAGTGACCGGGGGAGCAAAAACATTCAGTACTTC.

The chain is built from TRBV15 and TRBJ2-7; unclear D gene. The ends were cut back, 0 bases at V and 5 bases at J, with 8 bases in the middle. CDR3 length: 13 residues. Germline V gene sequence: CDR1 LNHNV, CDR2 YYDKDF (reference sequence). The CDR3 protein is CATSRDSGNEQYF. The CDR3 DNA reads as TGTGCCACCAGCAGAGATAGTGGTAACGAGCAGTACTTC.

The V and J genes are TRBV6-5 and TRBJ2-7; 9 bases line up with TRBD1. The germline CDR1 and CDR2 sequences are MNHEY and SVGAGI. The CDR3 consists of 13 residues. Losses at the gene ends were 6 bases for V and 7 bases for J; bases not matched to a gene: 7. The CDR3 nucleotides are TGTGCCAGCAGGGCCGTGGACAGGGGAGAGCAGTACTTC. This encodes CASRAVDRGEQYF.

The CDR3 region is CGTSGKSSYNEQFF. DNA of the CDR3: TGTGGGACTAGCGGGAAAAGCTCCTACAATGAGCAGTTCTTC. This chain links TRBV30 with TRBJ2-1, with 12 bases aligning to TRBD2. Germline V gene sequence: CDR1 GTSNPN, CDR2 SVGIG (reference sequence). The CDR3 sequence is 14 residues long.

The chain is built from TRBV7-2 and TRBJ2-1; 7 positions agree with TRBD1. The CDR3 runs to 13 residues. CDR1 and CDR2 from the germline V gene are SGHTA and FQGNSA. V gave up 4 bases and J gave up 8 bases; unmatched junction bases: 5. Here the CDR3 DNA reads TGTGCCAGCAGCTCCGCAGGGGGTTATGAGCAGTTCTTC. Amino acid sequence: CASSSAGGYEQFF. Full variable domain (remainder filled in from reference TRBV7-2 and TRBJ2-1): GAGVSQSPSNKVTEKGKDVELRCDPISGHTALYWYRQSLGQGLEFLIYFQGNSAPDKSGLPSDRFSAERTGGSVSTLTIQRTQQEDSAVYLCASSSAGGYEQFFGPGTRLTVL.